The rows below give T cell receptor beta chains drawn from one sample of a study of cytomegalovirus exposure and HLA in healthy donors. Libraries were prepared by immunoSEQ multiplex PCR; TCRdb keeps only in-frame clonotypes and omits some of them. The data show under 200,000 clones, with roughly 85% seen just once and 0.65% to 0.75% held by the top ten. Sequences were obtained from PBMCs. These receptors were taken from a woman aged 40 to 49 in good health and CMV-seronegative. The CDR3 runs from the conserved cysteine through the conserved F or W. The D gene is left open where the match is weak. The size field is filled for only some rows; it gives once, few, many or a size class.

V: TRBV11-2; D: .; size: .; J: TRBJ2-5; DNA: TGTGCCAGCAGCTTATCAGCGGGTAGGAGAGAGACCCAGTACTTC; CDR3: CASSLSAGRRETQYF
V: TRBV2; D: TRBD2; size: few; J: TRBJ2-4; DNA: TGTGCCAGCAGTGAAGAAGGAGCGGGGGGGCCCTCTGCCAAAAACATTCAGTACTTC; CDR3: CASSEEGAGGPSAKNIQYF
V: TRBV28; D: TRBD2; size: .; J: TRBJ2-5; DNA: TGTGCCAGCAGTTTACCCTCTAGCGGTAGAGAGACCCAGTACTTC; CDR3: CASSLPSSGRETQYF
V: TRBV29-1; D: TRBD1; size: .; J: TRBJ1-4; DNA: TGCAGCGTTGTCCAACAGGGGGCTTATGAAAAACTGTTTTTT; CDR3: CSVVQQGAYEKLFF
V: TRBV30; D: TRBD2; size: .; J: TRBJ2-4; DNA: TGTGCCTGGGCGGGGGAGGGCATTCAGTACTTC; CDR3: CAWAGEGIQYF
V: TRBV28; D: TRBD1; size: .; J: TRBJ1-2; DNA: TGTGCCAGCAGTTTAGACTGGACAGGACTTAACTATGGCTACACCTTC; CDR3: CASSLDWTGLNYGYTF
V: TRBV5-1; D: .; size: few; J: TRBJ1-3; DNA: TGCGCCAGCAGCCTTAATGGGCACACCATATATTTT; CDR3: CASSLNGHTIYF
V: TRBV7-2; D: TRBD1; size: .; J: TRBJ2-7; DNA: TGTGCCAGCAGCTCGACAGGGGGGTCTTACGAGCAGTACTTC; CDR3: CASSSTGGSYEQYF
V: TRBV27; D: TRBD2; size: .; J: TRBJ2-3; DNA: TGTGCCAGCAGTGGACTAGCGGGAGTAGATACGCAGTATTTT; CDR3: CASSGLAGVDTQYF
V: TRBV5-1; D: .; size: .; J: TRBJ1-4; DNA: TGCGCCAGCAGCCGGCGGGGGGGGACTAATGAAAAACTGTTTTTT; CDR3: CASSRRGGTNEKLFF
V: TRBV28; D: TRBD1; size: .; J: TRBJ2-1; DNA: TGTGCCAGCAAGGCTCCCCTAGGGGGCGCGGCGATGAATGAGCAGTTCTTC; CDR3: CASKAPLGGAAMNEQFF
V: TRBV5-1; D: .; size: .; J: TRBJ2-1; DNA: TGCGCCAGCGGGGGGAACTTAGGGCCAGGGGGTACCAATGAGCAGTTCTTC; CDR3: CASGGNLGPGGTNEQFF
V: TRBV6-5; D: .; size: .; J: TRBJ2-7; DNA: TGTGCCAGCAGTTATCGGGCAGGGGTGACCTACGAGCAGTACTTC; CDR3: CASSYRAGVTYEQYF
V: TRBV4-3; D: .; size: few; J: TRBJ1-1; DNA: TGCGCCAGCAGCCAAGATTACAGGCTTAACACTGAAGCTTTCTTT; CDR3: CASSQDYRLNTEAFF
V: TRBV18; D: .; size: .; J: TRBJ1-1; DNA: TGTGCCAGCTCATCCCTCCCAGGGAAGAACACTGAAGCTTTCTTT; CDR3: CASSSLPGKNTEAFF
V: TRBV2; D: .; size: .; J: TRBJ2-5; DNA: TGTGCCAGCAGTGAACTGGGCAGGCCAGAGGGAGAGACCCAGTACTTC; CDR3: CASSELGRPEGETQYF
V: TRBV1; D: .; size: .; J: TRBJ1-3; DNA: TGCACCCATTCTCGGACAGTCTCTGGAAACACCATATATTTT; CDR3: CTHSRTVSGNTIYF
V: TRBV18; D: TRBD1; size: .; J: TRBJ2-5; DNA: TGTGCCAGCTCGCCGCGACAGGGAACCCAAGAGACCCAGTACTTC; CDR3: CASSPRQGTQETQYF
V: TRBV7-3; D: .; size: .; J: TRBJ1-1; DNA: TGTGCCAGCAGCGCAGGACAGCCGAGCACTGAAGCTTTCTTT; CDR3: CASSAGQPSTEAFF
V: TRBV11-2; D: TRBD1; size: .; J: TRBJ1-6; DNA: TGTGCCAGCAGCCCACCAGACAGGGCGTCCTTGGGTAATTCACCCCTCCACTTT; CDR3: CASSPPDRASLGNSPLHF
V: TRBV6-1; D: .; size: .; J: TRBJ2-3; DNA: TGTGCCACCCGGAGGTTTGCAACGCAGTATTTT; CDR3: CATRRFATQYF
V: TRBV19; D: TRBD2; size: .; J: TRBJ2-7; DNA: TGTGCCAGTAGTATAGTGATTAGCGGGGGCGACTCCTACGAGCAGTACTTC; CDR3: CASSIVISGGDSYEQYF
V: TRBV4-2; D: TRBD1; size: .; J: TRBJ1-6; DNA: TGTGCCAGCAGCCAGGGGACAGGGGTGGGGGATTCACCCCTCCACTTT; CDR3: CASSQGTGVGDSPLHF
V: TRBV19; D: TRBD2; size: .; J: TRBJ2-3; DNA: TGTGCCAGTAGTATGCGGCGGGGGGGCACAGATACGCAGTATTTT; CDR3: CASSMRRGGTDTQYF
V: TRBV30; D: TRBD1; size: few; J: TRBJ1-1; DNA: TGTGCCTGGAGTCTCACAGGGGGCGTGGGAGCTTTCTTT; CDR3: CAWSLTGGVGAFF
V: TRBV9; D: .; size: .; J: TRBJ2-5; DNA: TGTGCCAGCAGCGTAGCCCGACAAGGAGAGACCCAGTACTTC; CDR3: CASSVARQGETQYF
V: TRBV28; D: .; size: .; J: TRBJ1-5; DNA: TGTGCCAGCAGTTTATCTTCAGGGATGGGTCAGCCCCAGCATTTT; CDR3: CASSLSSGMGQPQHF
V: TRBV5-4; D: TRBD2; size: .; J: TRBJ2-3; DNA: TGTGCCAGCAGCTCGGGACTAGCGGGGACCACAGATACGCAGTATTTT; CDR3: CASSSGLAGTTDTQYF
V: TRBV6-5; D: .; size: .; J: TRBJ2-3; DNA: TGTGCCAGTGCACGCGAAAGAAACACAGATACGCAGTATTTT; CDR3: CASARERNTDTQYF
V: TRBV7-6; D: .; size: .; J: TRBJ2-7; DNA: TGTGCCAGCAGCCCGACCCCGGCCGGGAACGGATACGAGCAGTACTTC; CDR3: CASSPTPAGNGYEQYF
V: TRBV6-6; D: TRBD1; size: .; J: TRBJ2-5; DNA: TGTGCCAGCCTCCCGGGACAGGGGGCGCGGGAGACCCAGTACTTC; CDR3: CASLPGQGARETQYF
V: TRBV19; D: .; size: .; J: TRBJ2-7; DNA: TGTGCCAGTAGTATATTGTCGCAGGACTACACCACCCCCTACGAGCAGTACTTC; CDR3: CASSILSQDYTTPYEQYF
V: TRBV2; D: .; size: .; J: TRBJ2-7; DNA: TGTGCCAGCAGTGAGAGGCTTTTTTACGAGCAGTACTTC; CDR3: CASSERLFYEQYF
V: TRBV5-1; D: TRBD1; size: .; J: TRBJ2-7; DNA: TGCGCCAGCAGCATAGGGACAGGTGTTTCCTACGAGCAGTACTTC; CDR3: CASSIGTGVSYEQYF
V: TRBV7-8; D: TRBD1; size: once; J: TRBJ2-7; DNA: TGTGCCAGCAGTTTAGGACAGGGGTATTCCTACGAGCAGTACTTC; CDR3: CASSLGQGYSYEQYF